Listed below are T cell receptor beta chains from one sample, sequenced in a study of early T cells in non-severe SARS-CoV-2 infection. TCRdb reprocessed the 5' RACE reads via MiXCR and lists one record per CDR3 protein. The sample carries roughly 81,000 distinct CDR3 sequences, roughly 12% recorded once. Sequencing input: whole blood. These receptors came from an adult who was a healthcare worker with PCR-confirmed SARS-CoV-2 infection or an uninfected control (not recorded which). Both conserved end residues are part of each CDR3. Not all rows give a size; the values are once, few, many and, for expanded clones, a class.

.	TRBJ2-3	TRBV7-2	CASRITSGRTDTQYF
.	TRBJ2-1	TRBV12-3/TRBV12-4	CASSPPGENEQFF
.	TRBJ2-5	TRBV12-3/TRBV12-4	CASSRPGRQTQYF
few	TRBJ2-2	TRBV7-3	CASSSSWASGYSGELFF
few	TRBJ2-3	TRBV29-1	CSVDAGTPSGDTQYF
.	TRBJ2-1	TRBV3-1	CASSQGISGGAVDEQFF
.	TRBJ2-1	TRBV12-3/TRBV12-4	CASTLGREQFF
few	TRBJ2-7	TRBV12-3/TRBV12-4	CASRYSGSSYEQYF
many	TRBJ1-1	TRBV12-3/TRBV12-4	CASRSGQQNTEAFF
many	TRBJ2-4	TRBV7-8	CASRKAAASGELVAKNIQYF
many	TRBJ2-7	TRBV7-3	CASSLGTRYEQYF
many	TRBJ2-5	TRBV11-2	CASSLGPVPQETQYF
.	TRBJ2-5	TRBV9	CASSGTSWGQETQYF
many	TRBJ2-1	TRBV10-1	CASGRQGNEQFF
few	TRBJ2-7	TRBV11-2	CASSHRGLGEQYF
few	TRBJ2-1	TRBV6-5	CASSRGGNSYNEQFF
many	TRBJ2-7	TRBV5-6	CASSPRTGQSYEQYF
many	TRBJ1-2	TRBV6-2/TRBV6-3	CASSPRGRSRVNYGYTF
few	TRBJ2-7	TRBV10-2	CASSPNAYEQYF
.	TRBJ2-7	TRBV4-2	CASSQDQGYEQYF
many	TRBJ2-3	TRBV20-1	CSARDWREGVTDTQYF
.	TRBJ2-7	TRBV20-1	CSARDARGGKYEQYF
many	TRBJ1-2	TRBV28	CASSLWVVRAYGYTF
few	TRBJ1-3	TRBV28	CASNRAWNSGNTIYF
few	TRBJ2-6	TRBV20-1	CSARDPGANVLTF
many	TRBJ1-3	TRBV5-1	CASSSGTVGNTIYF
medium-sized	TRBJ1-1	TRBV29-1	CSVAGEGEAFF
few	TRBJ2-1	TRBV2	CASSLRTSEYTYNEQFF
few	TRBJ2-1	TRBV7-2	CASSLGRVSNEQFF
few	TRBJ1-2	TRBV6-5	CASRSTGNYGYTF